This TCR beta chain was identified during a study of blood T cell repertoires in COVID-19. For the study at large: Samples of COVID-19 (acute and convalescent) were obtained from the United States, Italy and Spain.

The authors' processing: Reference gene primer amplification gave nucleated cell count estimates. The repertoire was sequenced with immunoSEQ multiplex PCR; TCRdb's copy has only in-frame clones and lacks some. From that table come the V and J calls and clone size; the DNA was used to work out D and trimming. The sample has hundreds of thousands of clones, about 86% seen once; the top ten hold about 3.1%. Sequencing was done on a sample of PBMCs or T cells enriched from blood (not recorded which). The source is a woman aged 45 to 65 in a cohort exposed to, infected with or recovered from COVID-19 (not recorded which).

The CDR3 is CASSIQGASYGYTF. The CDR3 nucleotides read TGTGCCAGCAGCATACAGGGGGCCAGCTATGGCTACACCTTC. The rearrangement joins TRBV5-4 to TRBJ1-2; 9 bases align to TRBD1. The J segment lost 4 bases and the V segment lost 4 bases, leaving 5 bases of the junction unmatched. Germline CDR1 SGHNT, CDR2 YYREEE (reference sequence). This CDR3 is built from 14 residues.